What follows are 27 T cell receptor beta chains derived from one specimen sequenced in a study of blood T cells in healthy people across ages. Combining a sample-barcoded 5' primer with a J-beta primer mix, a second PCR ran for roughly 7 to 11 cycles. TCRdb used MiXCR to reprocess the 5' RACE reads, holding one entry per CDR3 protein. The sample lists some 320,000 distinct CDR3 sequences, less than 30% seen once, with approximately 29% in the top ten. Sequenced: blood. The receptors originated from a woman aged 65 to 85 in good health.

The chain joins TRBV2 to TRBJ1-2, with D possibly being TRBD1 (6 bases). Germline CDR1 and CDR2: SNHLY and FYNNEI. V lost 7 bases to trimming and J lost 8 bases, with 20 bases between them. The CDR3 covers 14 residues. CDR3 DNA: TGTGCCAGCAATATGGACAGTGCCCTTTTAGGCTACACCTTC. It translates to CASNMDSALLGYTF.

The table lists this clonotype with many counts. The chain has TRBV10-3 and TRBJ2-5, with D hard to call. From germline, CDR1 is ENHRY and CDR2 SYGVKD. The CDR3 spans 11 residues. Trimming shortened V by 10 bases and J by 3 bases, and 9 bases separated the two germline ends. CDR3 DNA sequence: TGTGCCACCCGACGAGAAGAGACCCAGTACTTC. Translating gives CATRREETQYF.

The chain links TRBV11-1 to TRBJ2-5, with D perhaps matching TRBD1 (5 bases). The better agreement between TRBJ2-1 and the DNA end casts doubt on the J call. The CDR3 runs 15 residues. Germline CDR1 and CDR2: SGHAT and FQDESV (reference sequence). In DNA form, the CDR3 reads TGTGCCAGCAGCTTAGATGGACGGCTAGGGGATGAGCAGTTCTTC. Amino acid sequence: CASSLDGRLGDEQFF.

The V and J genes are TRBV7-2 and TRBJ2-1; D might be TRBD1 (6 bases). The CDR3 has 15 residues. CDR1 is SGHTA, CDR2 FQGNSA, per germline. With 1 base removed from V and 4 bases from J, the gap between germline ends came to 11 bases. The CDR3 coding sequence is TGTGCCAGCAGCTTAGTGGGGGCGCGGTACAATGAGCAGTTCTTC. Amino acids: CASSLVGARYNEQFF. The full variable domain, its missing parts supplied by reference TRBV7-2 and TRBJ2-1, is GAGVSQSPSNKVTEKGKDVELRCDPISGHTALYWYRQSLGQGLEFLIYFQGNSAPDKSGLPSDRFSAERTGGSVSTLTIQRTQQEDSAVYLCASSLVGARYNEQFFGPGTRLTVL.

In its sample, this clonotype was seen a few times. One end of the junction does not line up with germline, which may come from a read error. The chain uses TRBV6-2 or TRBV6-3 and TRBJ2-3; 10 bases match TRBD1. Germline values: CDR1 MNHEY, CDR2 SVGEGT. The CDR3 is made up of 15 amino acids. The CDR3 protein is CASSGGQGSTDRQYF. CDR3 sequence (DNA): TGTGCCAGCAGTGGGGGACAGGGGAGCACAGATAGGCAGTATTTT.

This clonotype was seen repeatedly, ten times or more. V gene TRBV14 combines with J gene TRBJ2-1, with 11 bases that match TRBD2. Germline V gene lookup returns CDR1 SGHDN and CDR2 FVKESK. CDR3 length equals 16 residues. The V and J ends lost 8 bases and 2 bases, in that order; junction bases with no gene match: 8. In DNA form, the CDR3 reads TGTGCCAGCCACGAACTGGGACTAGCGGCCTACAATGAGCAGTTCTTC. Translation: CASHELGLAAYNEQFF. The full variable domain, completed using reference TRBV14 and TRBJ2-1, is EAGVTQFPSHSVIEKGQTVTLRCDPISGHDNLYWYRRVMGKEIKFLLHFVKESKQDESGMPNNRFLAERTGGTYSTLKVQPAELEDSGVYFCASHELGLAAYNEQFFGPGTRLTVL.

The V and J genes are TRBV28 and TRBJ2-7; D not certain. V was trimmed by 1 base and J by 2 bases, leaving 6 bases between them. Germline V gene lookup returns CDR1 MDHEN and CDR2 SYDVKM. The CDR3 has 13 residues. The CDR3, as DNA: TGTGCCAGCAGTTTATTGGCGACCTACGAGCAGTACTTC. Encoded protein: CASSLLATYEQYF.

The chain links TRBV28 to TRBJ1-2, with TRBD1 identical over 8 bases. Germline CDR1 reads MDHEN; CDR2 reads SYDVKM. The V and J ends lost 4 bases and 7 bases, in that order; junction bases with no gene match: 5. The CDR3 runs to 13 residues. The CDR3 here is CASSSQGALGYTF. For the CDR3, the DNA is TGTGCCAGCAGTTCCCAGGGGGCGCTTGGCTACACCTTC.

The CDR3 bases are TGCGCCAGCAGCCAAGGTCTTAGCGGGAGGGCCAAAAATGAGCAGTTCTTC. Translated, it gives CASSQGLSGRAKNEQFF. The chain carries TRBV4-1 and TRBJ2-1, with 11 bases matching TRBD2. With 1 base clipped from V and 7 bases from J, the junction kept 9 bases outside the gene matches. The germline V gene has CDR1 MGHRA and CDR2 YSYEKL. CDR3 size: 17 residues.

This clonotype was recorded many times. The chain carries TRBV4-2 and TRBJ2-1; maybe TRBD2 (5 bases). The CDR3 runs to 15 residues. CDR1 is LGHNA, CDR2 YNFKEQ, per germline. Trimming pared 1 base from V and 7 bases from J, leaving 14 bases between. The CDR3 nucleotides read TGTGCCAGCAGCCAAGGGAGTGGTGGCGGGAATGAGCAGTTCTTC. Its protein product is CASSQGSGGGNEQFF.

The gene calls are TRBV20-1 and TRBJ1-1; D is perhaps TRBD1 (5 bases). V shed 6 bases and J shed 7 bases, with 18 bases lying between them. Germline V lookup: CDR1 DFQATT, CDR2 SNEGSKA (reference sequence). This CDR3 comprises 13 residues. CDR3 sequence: CSAPRLTAGEAFF. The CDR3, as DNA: TGCAGTGCCCCACGCCTGACAGCGGGTGAAGCTTTCTTT.

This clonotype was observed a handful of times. The CDR3 coding sequence is TGTGCCAGCAGCTTAAATCCAGGGGTAAACTACAATGAGCAGTTCTTC. Its translation: CASSLNPGVNYNEQFF. The chain links TRBV7-3 to TRBJ2-1; perhaps TRBD1 as D (6 bases). The V and J ends lost 1 base and 3 bases respectively, with 13 bases between them. This CDR3 contains 16 residues. The germline gives CDR1 SGHTA, CDR2 FQGTGA.

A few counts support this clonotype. CDR3 DNA: TGTGCCAGCAGTCGAAGGACAGGGAATCGTGAAAAACTGTTTTTT. Translating it yields CASSRRTGNREKLFF. The chain carries TRBV28 and TRBJ1-4; 8 positions match TRBD1. CDR3 size: 15 residues. In germline, CDR1 is MDHEN, CDR2 SYDVKM. Trimming removed 5 bases from V and 7 bases from J; junction bases left unmatched: 9.

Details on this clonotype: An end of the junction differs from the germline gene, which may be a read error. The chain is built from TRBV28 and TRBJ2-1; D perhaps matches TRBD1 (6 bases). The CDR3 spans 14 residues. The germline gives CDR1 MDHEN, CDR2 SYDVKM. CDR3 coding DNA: TGCGCCAGCAGACGGGACACCCTCTACAATGAGCAGTTCTTC. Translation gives CASRRDTLYNEQFF. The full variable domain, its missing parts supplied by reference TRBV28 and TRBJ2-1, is DVKVTQSSRYLVKRTGEKVFLECVQDMDHENMFWYRQDPGLGLRLIYFSYDVKMKEKGDIPEGYSVSREKKERFSLILESASTNQTSMYLCASRRDTLYNEQFFGPGTRLTVL.

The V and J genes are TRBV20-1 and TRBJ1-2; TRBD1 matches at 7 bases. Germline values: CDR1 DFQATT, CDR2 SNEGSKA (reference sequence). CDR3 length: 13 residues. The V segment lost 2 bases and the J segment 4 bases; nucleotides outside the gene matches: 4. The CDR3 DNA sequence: TGCAGTGCTAGAACAGGGGCTCCCTATGGCTACACCTTC. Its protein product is CSARTGAPYGYTF.

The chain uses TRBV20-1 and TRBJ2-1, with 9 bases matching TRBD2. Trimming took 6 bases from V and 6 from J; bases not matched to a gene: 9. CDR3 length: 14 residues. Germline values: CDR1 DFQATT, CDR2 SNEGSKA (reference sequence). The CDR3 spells CSALGRLAANEQFF. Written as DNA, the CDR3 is TGCAGTGCCCTCGGCAGACTAGCGGCCAATGAGCAGTTCTTC.

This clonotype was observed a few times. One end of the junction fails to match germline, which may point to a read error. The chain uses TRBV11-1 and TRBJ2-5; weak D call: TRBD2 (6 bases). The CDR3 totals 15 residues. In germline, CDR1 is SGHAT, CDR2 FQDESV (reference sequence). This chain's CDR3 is CASSAEIAGGETQCF. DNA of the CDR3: TGTGCCAGCAGCGCGGAGATAGCCGGGGGAGAGACCCAGTGCTTC.

In nucleotides, the CDR3 is TGTGCCAGCAGCCCCGTAATGTGGGATCCTGGGAGAGGCTACACCTTC. This encodes CASSPVMWDPGRGYTF. The V and J genes are TRBV3-1 and TRBJ1-2; D unresolved. The germline V gene encodes CDR1 LGHDT and CDR2 YNNKEL (reference sequence). This CDR3 contains 16 residues. The V gene lost 4 bases and the J gene lost 8 bases, with 23 bases spanning the gap.

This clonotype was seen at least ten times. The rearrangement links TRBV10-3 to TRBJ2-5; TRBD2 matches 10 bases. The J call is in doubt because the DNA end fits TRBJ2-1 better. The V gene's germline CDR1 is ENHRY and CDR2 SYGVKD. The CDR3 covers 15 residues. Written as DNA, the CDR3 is TGTGCCATACAGAACGTGGCTAGCGGGAGATCCGAGCAGTTCTTC. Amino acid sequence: CAIQNVASGRSEQFF.

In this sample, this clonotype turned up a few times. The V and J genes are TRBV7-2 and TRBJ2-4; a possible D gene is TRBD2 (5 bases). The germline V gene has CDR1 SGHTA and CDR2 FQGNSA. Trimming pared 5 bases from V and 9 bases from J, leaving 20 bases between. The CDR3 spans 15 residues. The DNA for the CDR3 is TGTGCCAGCAGCCCTACCCAAGCGGCGCTAGGCATTCAGTACTTC. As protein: CASSPTQAALGIQYF.

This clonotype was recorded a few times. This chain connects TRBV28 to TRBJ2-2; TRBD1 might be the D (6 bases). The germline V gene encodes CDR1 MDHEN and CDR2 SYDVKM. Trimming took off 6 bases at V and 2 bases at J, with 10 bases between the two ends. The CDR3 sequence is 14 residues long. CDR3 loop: CASRSGHNTGELFF. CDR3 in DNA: TGTGCCAGCAGGTCGGGACACAACACCGGGGAGCTGTTTTTT.

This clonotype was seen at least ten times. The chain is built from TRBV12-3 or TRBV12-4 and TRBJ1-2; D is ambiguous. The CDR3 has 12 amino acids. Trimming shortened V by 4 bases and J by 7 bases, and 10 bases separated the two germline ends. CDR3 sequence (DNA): TGTGCCAGCAGTTCCAAGTACCCTGGCTACACCTTC. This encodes CASSSKYPGYTF.

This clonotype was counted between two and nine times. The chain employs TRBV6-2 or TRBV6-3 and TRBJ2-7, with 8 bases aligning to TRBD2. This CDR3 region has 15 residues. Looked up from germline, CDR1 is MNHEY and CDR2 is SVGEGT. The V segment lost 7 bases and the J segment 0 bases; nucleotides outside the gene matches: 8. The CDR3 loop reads CASKAVGTSSYEQYF. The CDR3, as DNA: TGTGCCAGCAAAGCAGTGGGGACTAGCTCCTACGAGCAGTACTTC.

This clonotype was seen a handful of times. The CDR3 here is CASSFGIAGGGQETQYF. The CDR3, as DNA: TGTGCCAGCAGCTTTGGAATAGCGGGAGGAGGGCAAGAGACCCAGTACTTC. The chain is built from TRBV7-9 and TRBJ2-5, with TRBD2 identical over 10 bases. V lost 3 bases to trimming and J lost 2 bases; unmatched junction nucleotides: 9. The CDR3 has 17 amino acids. The V gene's germline CDR1 is SEHNR and CDR2 FQNEAQ (reference sequence).

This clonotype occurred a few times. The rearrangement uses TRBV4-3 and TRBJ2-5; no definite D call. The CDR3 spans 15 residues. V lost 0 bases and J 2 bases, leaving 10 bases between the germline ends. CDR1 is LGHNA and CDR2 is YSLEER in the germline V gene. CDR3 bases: TGCGCCAGCAGCCAAGATTGGTCAGAGCAAGAGACCCAGTACTTC. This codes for CASSQDWSEQETQYF.

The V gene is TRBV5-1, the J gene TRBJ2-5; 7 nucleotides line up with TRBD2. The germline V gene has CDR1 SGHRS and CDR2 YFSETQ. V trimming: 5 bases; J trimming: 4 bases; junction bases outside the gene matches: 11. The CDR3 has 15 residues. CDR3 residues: CASRFLAGVAETQYF. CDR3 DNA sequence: TGCGCCAGCAGGTTCCTGGCGGGAGTGGCAGAGACCCAGTACTTC. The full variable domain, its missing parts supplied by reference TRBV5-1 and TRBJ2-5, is KAGVTQTPRYLIKTRGQQVTLSCSPISGHRSVSWYQQTPGQGLQFLFEYFSETQRNKGNFPGRFSGRQFSNSRSEMNVSTLELGDSALYLCASRFLAGVAETQYFGPGTRLLVL.

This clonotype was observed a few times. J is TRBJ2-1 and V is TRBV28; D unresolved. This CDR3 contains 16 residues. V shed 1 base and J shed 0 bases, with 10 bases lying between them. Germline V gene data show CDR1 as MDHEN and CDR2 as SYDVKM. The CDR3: CASSLLQPSSYNEQFF. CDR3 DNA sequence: TGTGCCAGCAGTTTATTACAGCCTAGCTCCTACAATGAGCAGTTCTTC.